This T cell receptor beta chain was sequenced in a study of blood T cell repertoires in COVID-19 (dated by TCRdb to about 2020). About the full investigation: Collaborator samples came from the United States, Italy and Spain and covered acute and convalescent phases of COVID-19. HLA class I and class II types, where available, came from metadata supplied by the sample provider rather than from assay-based typing. The samples were drawn from two sources: the first 160 participants of the ongoing ImmuneRACE study, and 1,000 to 1,500 subjects contributed by 6 global collaborators. Deeply sampled blood TCRbeta repertoires from subjects exposed to, actively infected with, or recovered from COVID-19 were included in the dataset. The material from the prospective study consisted of cDNA or gDNA derived from T cells, B-cell-depleted T cells, or PBMCs. The repertoires were made available in a free public database intended to serve as a resource for research on the immune response to SARS-CoV-2. Sample metadata almost always included a de-identified subject ID, COVID-19 status, age in years and sex. Overall results and qualifications from the work: Clinical and demographic metadata were provided uncurated, with the amount varying by source and participant.

About this clone: Its antigen is not yet known. There are no base qualities to consult, and no much larger clone falls within one base.

At one collaborating source in Seattle, patients were enrolled during active infection and were followed longitudinally through the course of disease. Each collaborating institution followed its own protocols to collect whole blood in K2EDTA tubes. For TCRbeta analysis, collaborators shipped samples in one of three forms: frozen whole blood, isolated PBMCs, or DNA extracted from either of those sample types. Trimming takes 0 bases off V and 8 bases off J; junction bases not matched to a gene: 4. Per the germline V gene, SGHRS is the CDR1 and YFSETQ is the CDR2. From cysteine to phenylalanine, the CDR3 is 15 amino acids long. Left in the record is the CDR3 DNA by itself, 45 bases read in frame from the first base. The immunoSEQ Assay, a bias-controlled multiplex PCR, was used to amplify TCRbeta CDR3 regions from genomic DNA. In the source study's methods: Nucleated cell counts per sample were estimated from amplification of reference gene primers within the assay. Sequence reads were collapsed and filtered to measure the absolute abundance of every unique TCRbeta CDR3 rearrangement. Productive Simpson clonality was computed per sample as the square root of Simpson's diversity index over productive rearrangements. TCRdb carries this immuneACCESS record with in-frame sequences only. Its versions omit some clonotypes, under half of them owing to an unresolved V gene in the studies checked, with the rest unexplained. The D gene and trimming were derived from the DNA, and the V and J assignments and clone size from that table. The sample table holds 150,000 to 170,000 clones, of which around 83% were seen once. About 12% of the sample is taken by the ten largest.

The clonotype was recovered from a woman aged 60-75 years with COVID-19, enrolled during active disease. The sequence is built from TRBV5-1 and TRBJ2-2, with 10 bases matching TRBD2. The sample taken for sequencing was peripheral blood. CDR3 sequence: CASSLVLAGEGELFF. The nucleotides read TGCGCCAGCAGCTTGGTCCTAGCGGGAGAGGGGGAGCTGTTTTTT.